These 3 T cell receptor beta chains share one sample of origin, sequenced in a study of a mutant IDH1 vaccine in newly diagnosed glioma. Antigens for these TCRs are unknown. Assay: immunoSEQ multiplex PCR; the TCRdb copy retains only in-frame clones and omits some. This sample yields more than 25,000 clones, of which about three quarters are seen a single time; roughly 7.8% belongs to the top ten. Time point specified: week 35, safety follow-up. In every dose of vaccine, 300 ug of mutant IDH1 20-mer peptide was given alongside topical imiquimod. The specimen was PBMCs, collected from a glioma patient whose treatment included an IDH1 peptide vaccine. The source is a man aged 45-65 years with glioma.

The CDR3 sequence: CASSYISREKSETQYF. CDR3 DNA: TGTGCCAGCAGTTACATTAGCAGGGAAAAATCAGAGACCCAGTACTTC. The V gene is TRBV6-6, the J gene TRBJ2-5, with D possibly matching TRBD1 (5 bases). V was shortened by 2 bases and J by 4 bases, with 17 bases between the two germline ends. Germline CDR1 is MNHNY and CDR2 is SVGAGI (reference sequence). The CDR3 is 16 amino acids.

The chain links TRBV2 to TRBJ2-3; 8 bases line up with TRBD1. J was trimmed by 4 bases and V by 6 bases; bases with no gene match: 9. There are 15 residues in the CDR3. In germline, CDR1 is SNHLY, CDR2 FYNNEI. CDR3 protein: CASRFQDRVSDTQYF. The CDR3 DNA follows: TGTGCCAGCAGGTTTCAGGACAGGGTTTCAGATACGCAGTATTTT.

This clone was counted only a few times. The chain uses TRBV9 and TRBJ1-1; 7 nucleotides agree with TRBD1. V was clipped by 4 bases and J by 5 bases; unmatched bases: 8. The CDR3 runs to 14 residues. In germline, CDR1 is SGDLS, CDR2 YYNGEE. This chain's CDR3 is CASSTRQGGTEAFF. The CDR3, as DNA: TGTGCCAGCAGCACCCGACAGGGTGGGACTGAAGCTTTCTTT. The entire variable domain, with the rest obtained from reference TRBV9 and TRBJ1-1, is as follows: DSGVTQTPKHLITATGQRVTLRCSPRSGDLSVYWYQQSLDQGLQFLIQYYNGEERAKGNILERFSAQQFPDLHSELNLSSLELGDSALYFCASSTRQGGTEAFFGQGTRLTVV.